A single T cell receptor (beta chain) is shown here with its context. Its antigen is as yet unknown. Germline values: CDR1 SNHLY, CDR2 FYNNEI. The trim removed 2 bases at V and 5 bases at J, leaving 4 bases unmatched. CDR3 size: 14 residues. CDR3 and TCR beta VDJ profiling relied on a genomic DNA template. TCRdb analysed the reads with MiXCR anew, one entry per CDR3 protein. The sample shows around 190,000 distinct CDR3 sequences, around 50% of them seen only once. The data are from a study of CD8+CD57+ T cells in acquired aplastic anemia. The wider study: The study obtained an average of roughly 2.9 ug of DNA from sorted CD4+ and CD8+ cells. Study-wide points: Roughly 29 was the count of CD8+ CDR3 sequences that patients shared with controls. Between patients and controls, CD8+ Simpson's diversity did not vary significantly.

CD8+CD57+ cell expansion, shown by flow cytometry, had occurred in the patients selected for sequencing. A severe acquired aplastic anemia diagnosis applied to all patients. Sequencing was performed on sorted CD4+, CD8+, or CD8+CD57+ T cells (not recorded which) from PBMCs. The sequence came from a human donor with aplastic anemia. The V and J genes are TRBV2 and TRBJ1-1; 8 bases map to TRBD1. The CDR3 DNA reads TGTGCCAGCAGTGAACAGGGGGCATGGACTGAAGCTTTCTTT. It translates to CASSEQGAWTEAFF.